Below, 23 T cell receptor beta chains from the same sample are listed, as sequenced in a study of T cell repertoires in ileal Crohn's disease. The sorted cells were lamina propria lymphocytes from surgical specimens, first isolated by density gradient. Some clones are missing from TCRdb's copy, which holds only in-frame ones; the method was immunoSEQ multiplex PCR. The sample records some 6,200 clones, more than 75% being singletons. The sample comprised CD4+ T cells from ileum. Every receptor here comes from an adult with Crohn's disease. Some clones in this sample may be carry-over from other donors' samples.

This chain joins TRBV6-5 and TRBJ1-2; possibly TRBD1 for D (6 bases). CDR3 length: 12 amino acids. V lost 4 bases, J lost 3 bases, and 6 bases lay in between. Germline assignment: CDR1 MNHEY and CDR2 SVGAGI. The CDR3 coding sequence is TGTGCCAGCAGTTCAGGGGACTATGGCTACACCTTC. Translating gives CASSSGDYGYTF.

V usage is TRBV27 and J usage is TRBJ2-1; 14 bases match TRBD2. J lost 7 bases, V lost 6 bases, and 2 bases had no gene match. CDR3 length: 14 amino acids. CDR1 MNHEY and CDR2 SMNVEV come from the germline V gene (reference sequence). The CDR3 coding sequence is TGTGCCAGCAGAGGGACTAGCGGGAGAAATGAGCAGTTCTTC. This translates into CASRGTSGRNEQFF.

The gene calls are TRBV18 and TRBJ2-1; 11 bases match TRBD2. The CDR3 consists of 16 residues. From germline, CDR1 is KGHSH and CDR2 LQKENI. J was trimmed by 9 bases and V by 3 bases; bases with no gene match: 10. The CDR3 DNA is TGTGCCAGCTCACCGAGCAAGGGACTAGCGGTAGGTGAGCAGTTCTTC. Its protein product is CASSPSKGLAVGEQFF.

V gene TRBV7-9 combines with J gene TRBJ2-7, with D uncertain. CDR3 size: 11 residues. Germline V CDR1 and CDR2: SEHNR, FQNEAQ (reference sequence). Trimming removed 6 bases from V and 3 bases from J, with 6 bases in between. The CDR3 DNA reads as TGTGCCAGCAGTTCCTACTACGAGCAGTACTTC. Protein: CASSSYYEQYF.

V usage is TRBV30 and J usage is TRBJ2-7; tentatively, D is TRBD2 (6 bases). This CDR3 spans 14 amino acids. The V gene's germline CDR1 is GTSNPN and CDR2 SVGIG (reference sequence). Trimming cost V 2 bases and J 2 bases, with 13 bases left between them. The DNA of the CDR3 is TGTGCCTGGAGTTTCGGGACTCAGACCTACGAGCAGTACTTC. Translating it yields CAWSFGTQTYEQYF.

The DNA of the CDR3 is TGTGCCAGCTCACGGTTAGCGGGAACCTACAATGAGCAGTTCTTC. Its protein product is CASSRLAGTYNEQFF. V gene TRBV18 combines with J gene TRBJ2-1, with TRBD2 matching over 8 bases. CDR3 size: 15 residues. CDR1 is KGHSH, CDR2 LQKENI, per germline. The ends lost 4 bases at V and 2 bases at J; junction bases unmatched: 4.

DNA of the CDR3: TGTGCCAGCACGAGGTTGGATGGCTACACCTTC. Its protein is CASTRLDGYTF. This chain uses TRBV6-1 with TRBJ1-2; D is unresolved. This CDR3 contains 11 residues. The V gene lost 7 bases and the J gene lost 6 bases, with 9 bases spanning the gap. Germline V gene data show CDR1 as MNHNS and CDR2 as SASEGT.

The chain combines TRBV6-5 with TRBJ2-3, with TRBD1 matching 7 bases. The ends lost 3 bases at V and 1 base at J; junction bases unmatched: 4. Germline CDR1 MNHEY, CDR2 SVGAGI. CDR3 size: 15 residues. Here the CDR3 reads CASSYTGVGTDTQYF. In nucleotides, the CDR3 is TGTGCCAGCAGTTATACAGGGGTGGGCACAGATACGCAGTATTTT.

This sequence joins TRBV6-5 and TRBJ1-2; 7 bases fit TRBD1. Germline loops: CDR1 MNHEY, CDR2 SVGAGI. There are 13 residues in the CDR3. The J segment lost 4 bases and the V segment lost 6 bases, leaving 5 bases of the junction unmatched. The CDR3 DNA sequence: TGTGCCAGCAGCCTGGGACAGCTCTATGGCTACACCTTC. Its translation is CASSLGQLYGYTF.

This clone occurred a few times. The chain couples TRBV19 to TRBJ2-1; 16 bases are shared with TRBD2. The CDR3 is 15 amino acids. The V segment lost 4 bases and the J segment 7 bases; nucleotides outside the gene matches: 1. Germline values: CDR1 LNHDA, CDR2 SQIVND (reference sequence). The CDR3, as DNA: TGTGCCAGTAGTACGGGACTAGCGGGAGGGAATGAGCAGTTCTTC. It encodes CASSTGLAGGNEQFF.

This chain connects TRBV30 to TRBJ1-1; TRBD1 is a possible D gene (6 bases). Germline values: CDR1 GTSNPN, CDR2 SVGIG (reference sequence). V lost 4 bases to trimming and J lost 1 base, with 10 bases between them. The CDR3 totals 13 residues. The CDR3 region is CAWKGQPNTEAFF. The CDR3 region has the DNA TGTGCCTGGAAGGGACAACCGAACACTGAAGCTTTCTTT.

This chain connects TRBV5-4 to TRBJ1-4; no definite D call. Trimming took off 2 bases at V and 0 bases at J, with 11 bases between the two ends. Germline loops: CDR1 SGHNT, CDR2 YYREEE (reference sequence). The CDR3 totals 16 residues. The CDR3 region is CASSFRGYATNEKLFF. The DNA of the CDR3 is TGTGCCAGCAGCTTCCGAGGATATGCAACTAATGAAAAACTGTTTTTT.

V is TRBV5-4 and J is TRBJ2-1; no definite D call. The CDR3 extends over 14 amino acids. Trimming left V 4 bases short and J 7 bases short, with 15 bases between. Germline CDR1 reads SGHNT; CDR2 reads YYREEE (reference sequence). The CDR3 sequence is CASSLRSLRNEQFF. The CDR3 DNA is TGTGCCAGCAGCCTCCGGAGCTTGAGGAATGAGCAGTTCTTC.

This clone was seen more than once but under ten times. V usage is TRBV5-4 and J usage is TRBJ1-3, with 8 nucleotides matching TRBD1. Germline CDR1 is SGHNT and CDR2 is YYREEE (reference sequence). V was clipped by 4 bases and J by 1 base; unmatched bases: 7. The CDR3 extends over 16 amino acids. CDR3: CASSPLTGGSGNTIYF. The CDR3 DNA follows: TGTGCCAGCAGCCCTCTCACAGGGGGGTCTGGAAACACCATATATTTT.

The rearrangement joins TRBV18 to TRBJ2-5, with D perhaps TRBD2 (6 bases). V was clipped by 6 bases and J by 5 bases, with 13 bases between them. This CDR3 region has 13 residues. Germline V lookup: CDR1 KGHSH, CDR2 LQKENI. CDR3 protein: CASSTGLTETQYF. The CDR3 bases are TGTGCCAGCTCTACGGGACTGACGGAGACCCAGTACTTC. The full variable domain, in which reference TRBV18 and TRBJ2-5 provide the parts outside the CDR3, is NAGVMQNPRHLVRRRGQEARLRCSPMKGHSHVYWYRQLPEEGLKFMVYLQKENIIDESGMPKERFSAEFPKEGPSILRIQQVVRGDSAAYFCASSTGLTETQYFGPGTRLLVL.

The genes are TRBV11-2 and TRBJ2-1; 10 bases are shared with TRBD2. The germline V gene has CDR1 SGHAT and CDR2 FQNNGV. CDR3 length: 15 residues. Trimming cost V 4 bases and J 2 bases; bases outside gene matches: 2. The CDR3 is CASSSGTSAYNEQFF. CDR3 coding DNA: TGTGCCAGCAGCTCCGGGACTAGCGCCTACAATGAGCAGTTCTTC.

This chain links TRBV30 with TRBJ2-7; D is perhaps TRBD1 (5 bases). V was shortened by 2 bases and J by 0 bases, with 17 bases between the two germline ends. CDR3 length: 16 residues. CDR1 GTSNPN and CDR2 SVGIG come from the germline V gene (reference sequence). CDR3 region: CAWSLRRTPSSYEQYF. Written as DNA, the CDR3 is TGTGCCTGGAGTCTCCGAAGGACACCGAGCTCCTACGAGCAGTACTTC.

This chain joins TRBV7-8 and TRBJ2-7; D is possibly TRBD2 (5 bases). Germline V gives CDR1 SGHVS, CDR2 FQNEAQ. V dropped 0 bases and J dropped 6 bases, with 9 bases sitting between them. The CDR3 runs to 13 residues. CDR3 protein: CASSLAGSSEQYF. The CDR3 coding sequence is TGTGCCAGCAGCTTAGCGGGGAGTAGCGAGCAGTACTTC.

The rearrangement uses TRBV16 and TRBJ2-1, with no clear D. CDR3 size: 13 residues. In germline, CDR1 is KGHSY, CDR2 FQNENV. Trimming left V 1 base short and J 4 bases short, with 5 bases between. The CDR3 reads CASSQLQYNEQFF. The CDR3 bases are TGTGCCAGCAGCCAATTACAGTACAATGAGCAGTTCTTC.

V usage is TRBV7-8 and J usage is TRBJ2-3, with 9 positions matching TRBD2. J was trimmed by 6 bases and V by 5 bases; bases with no gene match: 9. Germline loops: CDR1 SGHVS, CDR2 FQNEAQ. The CDR3 runs 15 residues. CDR3 residues: CASSPPSGRRDTQYF. The CDR3 nucleotides read TGTGCCAGCAGCCCCCCGAGCGGGAGGCGGGATACGCAGTATTTT.

This clone was detected only once. The J gene is TRBJ2-3, the V gene TRBV5-1, with 8 nucleotides matching TRBD1. The CDR3 runs 17 residues. CDR1 and CDR2 (germline): SGHRS, YFSETQ. Unmatched junction bases numbered 10, after V lost 0 bases and J lost 4 bases. The DNA for the CDR3 is TGCGCCAGCAGCTTGGCTCCAGGGGGCATGGCGGCAGATACGCAGTATTTT. Residues: CASSLAPGGMAADTQYF.

This sequence joins TRBV14 and TRBJ2-3; possibly TRBD2 for D (6 bases). Looked up from germline, CDR1 is SGHDN and CDR2 is FVKESK. The CDR3 covers 15 residues. V lost 1 base and J 5 bases, leaving 13 bases between the germline ends. The CDR3 bases are TGTGCCAGCAGCCAAGTTGCCGGGAGTAGAGATACGCAGTATTTT. Translation: CASSQVAGSRDTQYF.

Here the CDR3 DNA reads TGTGCCAGCTCACCAAAGAGTCCCCGAGTAGCGGGAGTTAGCACAGATACGCAGTATTTT. As protein: CASSPKSPRVAGVSTDTQYF. The V gene is TRBV18, the J gene TRBJ2-3, with TRBD2 matching over 9 bases. V lost 2 bases and J lost 0; bases outside the gene matches: 15. CDR3 size: 20 residues. Germline CDR1 is KGHSH and CDR2 is LQKENI.